The T cell receptor (beta chain) described here comes from a study of shared clonotypes between healthy human individuals. On this clone: Its antigen remains unidentified.

The table came from immunoSEQ multiplex PCR; TCRdb's copy has only in-frame clones and leaves some out. The sample holds 550,000 to 700,000 clones, around four fifths seen once. The ends lost 4 bases at V and 0 bases at J; junction bases unmatched: 7. The V gene's germline CDR1 is SGHRS and CDR2 YFSETQ. The CDR3 totals 16 residues. Study conclusions and caveats: Clonotype sharing across several donors was observed for 4% to 6.5% of naive CD4 clonotypes. The sole specimen, blood, was sampled, and tissue repertoires likely differ. Non-shared clonotypes had lower generation probabilities than clonotypes shared by all four sorted-subset donors. The expectation was that sequencing depth would affect clonotype sharing among donors.

The source of this sequence is a woman aged 30 to 39 in good health. Specimen: memory CD4+ T cells sorted from blood. Regarding subset: CD45RA-negative fraction. The chain has TRBV5-1 and TRBJ2-3; TRBD1 matches at 8 bases. As DNA, the CDR3 is TGCGCCAGCAGCGACCGACAGGGGCGTAGCACAGATACGCAGTATTTT. Protein product: CASSDRQGRSTDTQYF.